These T cell receptor beta chains were read from a single sample in a study of shared clonotypes between healthy human individuals. Assay: immunoSEQ multiplex PCR; the TCRdb copy retains only in-frame clones and omits some. The data hold about 2.1 million clones, with over 85% observed a single time. Sequencing was performed on naive CD8+ T cells from PBMCs. These receptor sequences come from a man younger than 35 in good health. Some clones in this sample may be carry-over from other donors' samples. Both conserved end residues are part of each CDR3.

len | j_gene | v_gene | CDR3aa
15 | TRBJ2-3 | TRBV2 | CATLFRSQERDTQYF
13 | TRBJ2-1 | TRBV30 | CAWSPPIAGEQFF
13 | TRBJ1-5 | TRBV29-1 | CSAEAGNNQPQHF
16 | TRBJ2-4 | TRBV11-2 | CASSLVTGDVKNIQYF
15 | TRBJ2-1 | TRBV27 | CASRVTSGIYNEQFF
15 | TRBJ2-3 | TRBV27 | CASSTYRGSTDTQYF
18 | TRBJ2-1 | TRBV30 | CAWSSSGTSGVSYNEQFF
17 | TRBJ1-1 | TRBV9 | CASSSHPGGGGGTEAFF
13 | TRBJ1-2 | TRBV7-3 | CASSVTGGDGYTF
13 | TRBJ1-2 | TRBV19 | CASADRARYGYTF
14 | TRBJ2-2 | TRBV7-9 | CASTLSGNTGELFF
17 | TRBJ2-4 | TRBV30 | CAGSPGTSGRARNIQYF
15 | TRBJ1-4 | TRBV7-9 | CASSFPDSREEKLFF
12 | TRBJ2-7 | TRBV5-1 | CASSSDSYEQYF
16 | TRBJ2-2 | TRBV7-3 | CASSPQGRGLVGELFF
14 | TRBJ2-1 | TRBV27 | CASSSRTVRNEQFF
14 | TRBJ2-1 | TRBV6-5 | CASSYSTASGEQFF
16 | TRBJ1-2 | TRBV7-3 | CASSPAGGHTSYGYTF
14 | TRBJ1-2 | TRBV11-1 | CASSLNRGDYGYTF
13 | TRBJ2-1 | TRBV5-8 | CASRQAWDNEQFF
12 | TRBJ2-7 | TRBV6-1 | CATLPDGYEQYF
15 | TRBJ2-7 | TRBV10-3 | CAISDPSTSSYEQYF
15 | TRBJ1-3 | TRBV28 | CASSLLSRRGNTIYF
14 | TRBJ2-7 | TRBV11-1 | CASSPRGRGYEQYF
12 | TRBJ2-7 | TRBV27 | CASSPNYYEQYF
12 | TRBJ1-1 | TRBV7-9 | CASTRRDIEAFF
16 | TRBJ2-3 | TRBV4-3 | CASSQDGQGRTDTQYF
15 | TRBJ2-7 | TRBV27 | CASSARDSLSYEQYF
15 | TRBJ2-2 | TRBV7-9 | CASRPRTGAVGELFF
14 | TRBJ2-5 | TRBV7-9 | CASSKEGGAETQYF
14 | TRBJ1-1 | TRBV5-6 | CASSLAGELVEAFF
17 | TRBJ1-1 | TRBV11-2 | CASSFHLGDRDRSEAFF
16 | TRBJ2-7 | TRBV7-8 | CASSLAPDSASYEQYF
12 | TRBJ2-5 | TRBV2 | CASTKYQETQYF
12 | TRBJ1-1 | TRBV29-1 | CSVRWVNTEAFF
14 | TRBJ1-1 | TRBV30 | CAWTPTGENTEAFF
15 | TRBJ1-1 | TRBV27 | CASSLLARMNTEAFF
13 | TRBJ2-2 | TRBV6-5 | CASSYKRGRELFF
15 | TRBJ2-1 | TRBV5-1 | CASTRTSGRINEQFF
11 | TRBJ2-1 | TRBV6-4 | CATREGNEQFF
15 | TRBJ2-7 | TRBV2 | CASSEGQGLSYEQYF
15 | TRBJ2-2 | TRBV29-1 | CSVEGAETNTGELFF
11 | TRBJ2-7 | TRBV27 | CASSLGAEQYF
17 | TRBJ1-5 | TRBV7-6 | CASSVDDRVYSNQPQHF
17 | TRBJ2-7 | TRBV5-4 | CASSYPPEREGGYEQYF
15 | TRBJ2-5 | TRBV6-5 | CASSQSDRAWETQYF
14 | TRBJ1-2 | TRBV7-6 | CASSPGTVSYGYTF
15 | TRBJ1-1 | TRBV27 | CASSFGTPRVTEAFF
15 | TRBJ2-3 | TRBV7-3 | CASSYSGTWADTQYF
16 | TRBJ2-1 | TRBV19 | CASSMVLALSYNEQFF